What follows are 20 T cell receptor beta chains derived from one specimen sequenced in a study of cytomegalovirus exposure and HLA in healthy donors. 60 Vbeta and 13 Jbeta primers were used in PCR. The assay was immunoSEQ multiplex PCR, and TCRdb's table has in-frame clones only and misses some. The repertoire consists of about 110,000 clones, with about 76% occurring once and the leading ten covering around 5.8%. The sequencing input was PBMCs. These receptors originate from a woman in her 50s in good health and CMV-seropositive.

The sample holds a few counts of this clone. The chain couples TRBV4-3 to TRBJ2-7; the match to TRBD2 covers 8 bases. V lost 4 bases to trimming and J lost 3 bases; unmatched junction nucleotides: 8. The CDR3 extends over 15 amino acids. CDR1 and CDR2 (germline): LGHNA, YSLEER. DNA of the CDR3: TGCGCCAGCAGCCCTTCCAGCGGGGGACTCTACGAGCAGTACTTC. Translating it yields CASSPSSGGLYEQYF.

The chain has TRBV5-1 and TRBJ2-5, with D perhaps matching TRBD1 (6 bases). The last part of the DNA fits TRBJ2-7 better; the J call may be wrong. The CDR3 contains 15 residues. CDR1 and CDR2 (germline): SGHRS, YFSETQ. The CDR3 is CASSFSGATLYEQYF. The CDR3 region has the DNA TGCGCCAGCAGCTTTTCAGGGGCGACTCTCTACGAGCAGTACTTC.

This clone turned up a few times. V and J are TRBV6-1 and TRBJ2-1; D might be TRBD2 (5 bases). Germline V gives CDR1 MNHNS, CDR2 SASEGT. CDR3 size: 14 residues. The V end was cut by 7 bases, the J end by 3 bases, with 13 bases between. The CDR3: CASNGGNYYNEQFF. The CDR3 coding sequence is TGTGCCAGCAATGGAGGCAATTACTACAATGAGCAGTTCTTC.

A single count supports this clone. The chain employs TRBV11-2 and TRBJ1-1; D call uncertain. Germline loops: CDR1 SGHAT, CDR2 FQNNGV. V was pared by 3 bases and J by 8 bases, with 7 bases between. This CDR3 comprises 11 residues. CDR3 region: CASSLLREAFF. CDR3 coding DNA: TGTGCCAGCAGCTTGTTACGGGAAGCTTTCTTT.

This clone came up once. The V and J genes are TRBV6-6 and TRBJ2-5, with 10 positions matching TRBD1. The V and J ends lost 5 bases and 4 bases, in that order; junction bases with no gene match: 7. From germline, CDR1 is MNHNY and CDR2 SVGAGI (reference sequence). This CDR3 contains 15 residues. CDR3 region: CASSDLDRGGETQYF. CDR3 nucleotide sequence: TGTGCCAGCAGTGACTTGGACAGGGGGGGAGAGACCCAGTACTTC.

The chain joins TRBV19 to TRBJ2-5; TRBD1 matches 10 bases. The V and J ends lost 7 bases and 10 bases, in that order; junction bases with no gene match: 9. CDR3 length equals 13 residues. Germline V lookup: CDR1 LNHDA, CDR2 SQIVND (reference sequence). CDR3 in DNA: TGTGCCAGTAATTCCCCGGGACAGGGGAACCAGTACTTC. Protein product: CASNSPGQGNQYF.

The CDR3 bases are TGTGCCAGCGGGGGGGGCCAGGGGGCCGCCTACGAGCAGTACTTC. This encodes CASGGGQGAAYEQYF. J is TRBJ2-7 and V is TRBV2; D is perhaps TRBD1 (8 bases). The V end was cut by 8 bases, the J end by 2 bases, with 19 bases between. The CDR3 has 15 amino acids. From germline, CDR1 is SNHLY and CDR2 FYNNEI.

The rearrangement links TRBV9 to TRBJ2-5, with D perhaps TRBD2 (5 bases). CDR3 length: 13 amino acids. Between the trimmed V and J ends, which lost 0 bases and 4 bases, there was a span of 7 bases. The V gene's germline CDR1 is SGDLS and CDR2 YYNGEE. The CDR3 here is CASSVDAGETQYF. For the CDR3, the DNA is TGTGCCAGCAGCGTAGACGCGGGAGAGACCCAGTACTTC.

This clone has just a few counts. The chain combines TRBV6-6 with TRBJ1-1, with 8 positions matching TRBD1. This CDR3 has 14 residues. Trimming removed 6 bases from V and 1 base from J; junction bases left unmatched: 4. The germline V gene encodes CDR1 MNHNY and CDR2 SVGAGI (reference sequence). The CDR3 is CASSPGQGNTEAFF. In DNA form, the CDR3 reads TGTGCCAGCAGCCCCGGACAGGGGAACACTGAAGCTTTCTTT.

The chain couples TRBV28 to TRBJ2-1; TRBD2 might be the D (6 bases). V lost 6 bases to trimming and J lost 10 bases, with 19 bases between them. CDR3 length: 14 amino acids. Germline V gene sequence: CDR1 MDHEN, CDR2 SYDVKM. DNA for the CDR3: TGTGCCAGCAGAGAACGGGGAGGTGGTCGCGAGCAGTTCTTC. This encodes CASRERGGGREQFF.

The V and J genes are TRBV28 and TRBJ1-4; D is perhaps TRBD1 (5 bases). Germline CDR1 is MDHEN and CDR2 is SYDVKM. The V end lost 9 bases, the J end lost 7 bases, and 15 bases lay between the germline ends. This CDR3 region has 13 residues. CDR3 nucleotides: TGTGCCAGTAACAGGCTCGAGAGTGAAAAACTGTTTTTT. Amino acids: CASNRLESEKLFF.

Here the CDR3 reads CASSLTGLANGELFF. DNA of the CDR3: TGTGCCAGCAGTTTAACGGGACTAGCAAACGGGGAGCTGTTTTTT. The chain couples TRBV28 to TRBJ2-2, with 9 bases fitting TRBD2. Germline CDR1 MDHEN, CDR2 SYDVKM. The V and J ends lost 2 bases and 7 bases, in that order; junction bases with no gene match: 5. The CDR3 runs 15 residues.

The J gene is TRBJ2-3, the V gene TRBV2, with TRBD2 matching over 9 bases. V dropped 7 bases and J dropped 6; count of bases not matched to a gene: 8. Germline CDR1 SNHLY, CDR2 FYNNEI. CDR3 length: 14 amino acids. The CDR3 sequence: CASKGPSGADTQYF. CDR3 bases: TGTGCCAGCAAAGGGCCTAGCGGGGCGGATACGCAGTATTTT.

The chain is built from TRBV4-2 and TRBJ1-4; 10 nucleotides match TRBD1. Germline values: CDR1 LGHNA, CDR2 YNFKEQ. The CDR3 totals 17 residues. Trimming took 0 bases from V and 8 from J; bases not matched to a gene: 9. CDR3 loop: CASSQDRDRGEGEKLFF. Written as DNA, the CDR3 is TGTGCCAGCAGCCAAGACCGGGACAGGGGAGAAGGAGAAAAACTGTTTTTT.

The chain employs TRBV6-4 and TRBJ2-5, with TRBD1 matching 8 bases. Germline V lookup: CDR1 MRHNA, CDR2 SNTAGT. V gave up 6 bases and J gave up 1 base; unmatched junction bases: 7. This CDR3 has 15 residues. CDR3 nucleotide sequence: TGTGCCAGCAGCCCTTGGACAGGGCCCCAAGAGACCCAGTACTTC. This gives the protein CASSPWTGPQETQYF.

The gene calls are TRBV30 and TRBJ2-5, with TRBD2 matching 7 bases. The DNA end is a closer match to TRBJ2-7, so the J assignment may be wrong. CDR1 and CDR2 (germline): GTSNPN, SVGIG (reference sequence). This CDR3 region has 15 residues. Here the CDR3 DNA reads TGTGCCTGGAGTGAGCGGGGTCCCCCTTCCTACGAGCAGTACTTC. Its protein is CAWSERGPPSYEQYF.

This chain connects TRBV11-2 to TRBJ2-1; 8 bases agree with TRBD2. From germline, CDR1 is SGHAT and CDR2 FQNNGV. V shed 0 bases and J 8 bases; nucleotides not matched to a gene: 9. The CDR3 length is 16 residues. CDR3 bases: TGTGCCAGCAGCTTAGATCTCTCGGGGGGGGTCGATGAGCAGTTCTTC. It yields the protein CASSLDLSGGVDEQFF.

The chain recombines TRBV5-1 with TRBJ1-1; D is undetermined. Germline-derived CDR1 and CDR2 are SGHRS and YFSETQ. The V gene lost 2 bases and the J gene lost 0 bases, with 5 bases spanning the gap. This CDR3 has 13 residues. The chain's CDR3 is CASSFSVNTEAFF. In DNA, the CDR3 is TGCGCCAGCAGCTTTAGTGTGAACACTGAAGCTTTCTTT.

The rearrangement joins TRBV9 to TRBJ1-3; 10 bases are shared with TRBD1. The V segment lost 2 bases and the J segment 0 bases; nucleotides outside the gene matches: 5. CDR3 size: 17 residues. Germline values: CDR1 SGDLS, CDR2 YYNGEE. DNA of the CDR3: TGTGCCAGCAGCGTTACAGGGACAGGGGCCTCTGGAAACACCATATATTTT. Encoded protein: CASSVTGTGASGNTIYF.

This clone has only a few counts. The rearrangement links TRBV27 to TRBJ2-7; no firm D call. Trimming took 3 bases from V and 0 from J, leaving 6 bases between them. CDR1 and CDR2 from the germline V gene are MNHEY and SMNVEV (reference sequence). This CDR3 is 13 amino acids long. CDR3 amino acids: CASSFSGSYEQYF. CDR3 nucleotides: TGTGCCAGCAGTTTCTCAGGCTCCTACGAGCAGTACTTC.